The T cell receptor beta chain under discussion was sequenced for a study of blood T cell repertoires in COVID-19. Study in general: From the United States, Italy and Spain came samples of acute and convalescent COVID-19. From T cells, B-cell-depleted T cells, or PBMCs came the material, which was cDNA or gDNA.

As handled by the study authors: Researchers report that nucleated cell counts were estimated from reference gene primer amplification. Clones were read by immunoSEQ multiplex PCR, and TCRdb kept only the in-frame ones, dropping some. V and J calls and clone size come straight from that table; D and trimming were deduced from the DNA. The sample includes about 160,000 clones, 90% to 95% of them seen just once. CDR1 and CDR2 (germline): SGHTS, YDEGEE. CDR3 length: 15 residues. V lost 4 bases and J 0 bases, leaving 13 bases between the germline ends. The receptor was derived from a woman between 50 and 59 years old with acute or convalescent COVID-19. The chain recombines TRBV5-8 with TRBJ1-1; D perhaps matches TRBD1 (5 bases). The sample was peripheral blood. CDR3 bases: TGTGCCAGCAGCGCTGAGGCAGGGTTGAACACTGAAGCTTTCTTT. Residues: CASSAEAGLNTEAFF. The variable domain in full, with the rest retrieved from reference TRBV5-8 and TRBJ1-1, is EAGVTQSPTHLIKTRGQQATLRCSPISGHTSVYWYQQALGLGLQFLLWYDEGEERNRGNFPPRFSGRQFPNYSSELNVNALELEDSALYLCASSAEAGLNTEAFFGQGTRLTVV.